The text below deals with one T cell receptor beta chain. From the 5' RACE reads, TCRdb called clonotypes with MiXCR, one entry per CDR3 protein. This sample yields 500,000 to 650,000 distinct CDR3 sequences, of which roughly 12% are seen a single time; 14% to 15% belongs to the top ten. The data stem from a study of T cells after yellow fever vaccination. The CDR3 covers 14 residues. CDR1 DFQATT and CDR2 SNEGSKA come from the germline V gene (reference sequence). The sample in question was PBMCs, obtained on the day of the yellow fever booster vaccination. This TCR came from a man aged 30 to 45 who received the YFV17D yellow fever vaccine. V gene TRBV20-1 combines with J gene TRBJ2-3; 9 bases agree with TRBD2. The CDR3 spells CSSLREGRADTQYF. CDR3 nucleotides: TGCAGCAGTTTGCGGGAGGGCCGGGCAGATACGCAGTATTTT.